Shown below are 30 T cell receptor beta chains from a single sample sequenced in a study of cytomegalovirus exposure and HLA in healthy donors (dated by TCRdb to 2016 to 2017). The receptor library was made with the immunoSEQ multiplex PCR assay. For the multiplex PCR, a mixture combining 60 forward primers for TCR Vbeta segments and 13 reverse primers for TCR Jbeta segments was used. Sourced from immuneACCESS, this table was stored by TCRdb with only in-frame sequences that have V and J called. A share of the clones is absent; for the studies checked, an unresolved V gene accounts for under half, and the remainder has no known explanation. The sample table shows 95,000 to 130,000 clones, and roughly three fifths are seen once. Roughly 9% of the sample is in the top ten clones. Sequenced material: PBMCs. These receptors came from a woman between 35 and 50 years old in good health and CMV-seropositive.

The gene calls are TRBV2 and TRBJ1-2; D unclear. The V and J ends lost 8 bases and 4 bases respectively, with 14 bases between them. The CDR3 spans 13 residues. Germline CDR1 SNHLY, CDR2 FYNNEI. As DNA, the CDR3 is TGTGCCAGCCCGTTAAGACGGGGCTATGGCTACACCTTC. Translation: CASPLRRGYGYTF. Full variable domain (outside the CDR3, taken from reference TRBV2 and TRBJ1-2): EPEVTQTPSHQVTQMGQEVILRCVPISNHLYFYWYRQILGQKVEFLVSFYNNEISEKSEIFDDQFSVERPDGSNFTLKIRSTKLEDSAMYFCASPLRRGYGYTFGSGTRLTVV.

The CDR3 here is CASSILQGPYNEQFF. The CDR3, as DNA: TGTGCCAGTAGTATTTTACAGGGACCCTACAATGAGCAGTTCTTC. This chain uses TRBV19 with TRBJ2-1; D might be TRBD1 (6 bases). This CDR3 has 15 amino acids. The V end lost 3 bases, the J end lost 2 bases, and 11 bases lay between the germline ends. Germline CDR1 reads LNHDA; CDR2 reads SQIVND (reference sequence).

This rearrangement joins TRBV10-3 to TRBJ1-5; tentatively, D is TRBD1 (6 bases). CDR3 length equals 17 residues. Germline CDR1 reads ENHRY; CDR2 reads SYGVKD. The germline V and J ends were trimmed by 4 bases and 1 base, with 17 bases remaining between them. CDR3 region: CAISATGGGYSNQPQHF. The CDR3 region has the DNA TGTGCCATCAGTGCGACGGGGGGCGGGTACAGCAATCAGCCCCAGCATTTT.

The gene calls are TRBV9 and TRBJ2-1; possible D gene TRBD2, 6 bases. In germline, CDR1 is SGDLS, CDR2 YYNGEE. The CDR3 has 15 amino acids. The ends were cut back, 7 bases at V and 4 bases at J, with 18 bases in the middle. CDR3 sequence reads: CASAEYGSGYNEQFF. DNA for the CDR3: TGTGCCAGCGCGGAGTACGGGAGTGGGTACAATGAGCAGTTCTTC.

The V and J genes are TRBV5-1 and TRBJ1-2; 11 positions agree with TRBD1. CDR3 length: 15 amino acids. V shed 4 bases, J shed 3 bases, and the junction held 5 bases outside the gene matches. From germline, CDR1 is SGHRS and CDR2 YFSETQ. CDR3 loop: CASSPDRGLDYGYTF. CDR3 bases: TGCGCCAGCAGCCCGGACAGGGGGCTGGACTATGGCTACACCTTC.

This chain connects TRBV19 to TRBJ1-1, with unresolved D. The CDR3 contains 15 residues. Germline V lookup: CDR1 LNHDA, CDR2 SQIVND (reference sequence). The V gene lost 4 bases and the J gene lost 5 bases, with 17 bases spanning the gap. The CDR3 is CASSTRRRERTEAFF. CDR3 nucleotides: TGTGCCAGTAGTACCCGACGGCGGGAGAGGACTGAAGCTTTCTTT.

This clone was detected a few times. V and J are TRBV19 and TRBJ2-1, with 7 bases identical to TRBD2. This CDR3 is built from 16 residues. J lost 2 bases, V lost 3 bases, and 7 bases had no gene match. Germline V gene lookup returns CDR1 LNHDA and CDR2 SQIVND (reference sequence). The CDR3 loop is CASSITSGTAYNEQFF. CDR3 sequence (DNA): TGTGCCAGTAGTATTACCAGCGGGACCGCCTACAATGAGCAGTTCTTC.

This clone was counted only a few times. This chain links TRBV29-1 with TRBJ2-5; 7 bases fit TRBD1. J was trimmed by 0 bases and V by 8 bases; bases with no gene match: 6. This CDR3 region has 13 residues. In germline, CDR1 is SQVTM, CDR2 ANQGSEA. CDR3 protein: CSTQGTDQETQYF. The CDR3 DNA is TGCAGCACCCAGGGGACAGACCAAGAGACCCAGTACTTC.

This clone appeared a few times. The chain combines TRBV2 with TRBJ2-3; 9 bases map to TRBD1. V dropped 8 bases and J dropped 8; count of bases not matched to a gene: 14. Germline lookup yields CDR1 SNHLY and CDR2 FYNNEI. The CDR3 sequence is 15 residues long. CDR3 nucleotide sequence: TGTGCCAGCGTGCGGACAGGGGTAACTAGTTCTACGCAGTATTTT. Its protein is CASVRTGVTSSTQYF.

The V and J genes are TRBV30 and TRBJ1-4, with 7 bases that match TRBD1. The ends lost 3 bases at V and 8 bases at J; junction bases unmatched: 12. In germline, CDR1 is GTSNPN, CDR2 SVGIG (reference sequence). The CDR3 has 15 amino acids. The DNA of the CDR3 is TGTGCCTGGAGCCCTATGGGGCAGGGGGAAGAAAAACTGTTTTTT. Its protein is CAWSPMGQGEEKLFF.

The chain is built from TRBV2 and TRBJ2-1; D is perhaps TRBD1 (7 bases). Germline V gene data show CDR1 as SNHLY and CDR2 as FYNNEI. The CDR3 contains 16 residues. V lost 5 bases, J lost 2 bases, and 16 bases lay in between. CDR3 residues: CASSTRAGQTYNEQFF. Written as DNA, the CDR3 is TGTGCCAGCAGTACCCGCGCGGGACAGACCTACAATGAGCAGTTCTTC.

The chain links TRBV28 to TRBJ2-1; 13 bases are a match to TRBD2. The length of the CDR3 is 14 residues. V trimming: 7 bases; J trimming: 6 bases; junction bases outside the gene matches: 3. Germline CDR1 and CDR2: MDHEN and SYDVKM. The CDR3 sequence is CASTRLAGGNEQFF. The CDR3 region has the DNA TGTGCCAGCACCCGACTAGCGGGAGGCAATGAGCAGTTCTTC.

Only a few counts were recorded for this clone. The chain uses TRBV6-6 and TRBJ1-5; D not certain. There are 15 residues in the CDR3. The V and J ends lost 0 bases and 5 bases respectively, with 11 bases between them. CDR1 is MNHNY and CDR2 is SVGAGI in the germline V gene (reference sequence). CDR3 in DNA: TGTGCCAGCAGTTACTCCTCAGATCGATATCAGCCCCAGCATTTT. Translating it yields CASSYSSDRYQPQHF.

The chain is built from TRBV19 and TRBJ1-2, with D maybe TRBD1 (5 bases). Per germline, CDR1 LNHDA and CDR2 SQIVND (reference sequence). The CDR3 is made up of 13 amino acids. The ends were cut back, 1 base at V and 4 bases at J, with 7 bases in the middle. The CDR3 sequence is CASSIGQSYGYTF. DNA of the CDR3: TGTGCCAGTAGTATAGGACAGTCCTATGGCTACACCTTC. Combining the CDR3 with reference TRBV19 and TRBJ1-2 gives the whole variable domain DGGITQSPKYLFRKEGQNVTLSCEQNLNHDAMYWYRQDPGQGLRLIYYSQIVNDFQKGDIAEGYSVSREKKESFPLTVTSAQKNPTAFYLCASSIGQSYGYTFGSGTRLTVV.

A few counts support this clone. V usage is TRBV9 and J usage is TRBJ2-1, with 7 bases fitting TRBD2. This CDR3 has 14 residues. Looked up from germline, CDR1 is SGDLS and CDR2 is YYNGEE. Trimming removed 0 bases from V and 6 bases from J; junction bases left unmatched: 3. The CDR3 nucleotides are TGTGCCAGCAGCGTAGAATTAGCGGGCAATGAGCAGTTCTTC. This sequence encodes CASSVELAGNEQFF.

Comment on this clone: One end of the junction does not line up with germline, which may come from a read error. The chain joins TRBV29-1 to TRBJ2-7; 9 nucleotides align to TRBD2. Germline V lookup: CDR1 SQVTM, CDR2 ANQGSEA. The CDR3 has 14 residues. DNA for the CDR3: TGCAGCGTGGAAGAACTAGCGGGTACGAACGGGCAGTACTTC. Its translation is CSVEELAGTNGQYF.

This rearrangement joins TRBV6-5 to TRBJ1-2; D is possibly TRBD1 (6 bases). V was cut by 6 bases and J by 2 bases, with 10 bases left in between. The CDR3 is made up of 13 amino acids. CDR1 is MNHEY, CDR2 SVGAGI, per germline. The CDR3 nucleotides read TGTGCCAGCAGCCGGGACATCAACTATGGCTACACCTTC. Its protein product is CASSRDINYGYTF.

The chain combines TRBV19 with TRBJ2-3; 8 bases fit TRBD2. The CDR3 totals 16 residues. V trimming: 4 bases; J trimming: 0 bases; junction bases outside the gene matches: 6. Germline assignment: CDR1 LNHDA and CDR2 SQIVND (reference sequence). This CDR3 reads CASSKVPSGSTDTQYF. CDR3 sequence (DNA): TGTGCCAGTAGTAAAGTGCCTAGCGGGAGCACAGATACGCAGTATTTT. The full variable domain, its missing parts supplied by reference TRBV19 and TRBJ2-3, is DGGITQSPKYLFRKEGQNVTLSCEQNLNHDAMYWYRQDPGQGLRLIYYSQIVNDFQKGDIAEGYSVSREKKESFPLTVTSAQKNPTAFYLCASSKVPSGSTDTQYFGPGTRLTVL.

A few counts support this clone. The chain couples TRBV11-2 to TRBJ2-1, with a weak D call TRBD1 (5 bases). Per germline, CDR1 SGHAT and CDR2 FQNNGV. This CDR3 has 15 amino acids. V was trimmed by 2 bases and J by 0 bases, leaving 8 bases between them. The CDR3 loop is CASSLTGTSYNEQFF. The DNA of the CDR3 is TGTGCCAGCAGCTTAACAGGCACCTCCTACAATGAGCAGTTCTTC.

The chain joins TRBV2 to TRBJ2-1; tentatively, D is TRBD2 (6 bases). Per germline, CDR1 SNHLY and CDR2 FYNNEI. Trimming stripped 8 bases from V and 5 bases from J, with 13 bases between. The CDR3 consists of 13 residues. The CDR3 is CASGRTLNNEQFF. The CDR3 DNA reads as TGTGCCAGCGGGAGGACGCTGAACAATGAGCAGTTCTTC.

The chain couples TRBV7-8 to TRBJ2-7; 9 nucleotides agree with TRBD1. CDR3 size: 16 residues. The J segment lost 4 bases and the V segment lost 2 bases, leaving 9 bases of the junction unmatched. From germline, CDR1 is SGHVS and CDR2 FQNEAQ. The CDR3 loop reads CASSLSRGTGSYEQYF. The DNA of the CDR3 is TGTGCCAGCAGCTTAAGCCGCGGGACAGGGTCTTACGAGCAGTACTTC.

This chain links TRBV7-9 with TRBJ2-1; 7 bases are shared with TRBD2. CDR1 and CDR2 (germline): SEHNR, FQNEAQ (reference sequence). Trimming took 6 bases from V and 10 from J; bases not matched to a gene: 9. The CDR3 length is 13 residues. The DNA of the CDR3 is TGTGCCAGCAGTCTTGGTGGGGGACTAGAGCAGTTCTTC. This codes for CASSLGGGLEQFF.

This clone was found once. The chain carries TRBV5-1 and TRBJ1-1; D uncertain. Germline loops: CDR1 SGHRS, CDR2 YFSETQ. The CDR3 is 14 residues long. Deletions cut 2 bases from V and 10 bases from J, with 18 bases between. CDR3 region: CASSLGAGDSTAFF. CDR3 nucleotides: TGCGCCAGCAGCTTAGGTGCGGGAGATTCGACAGCTTTCTTT.

The V gene is TRBV11-2, the J gene TRBJ2-2; D is ambiguous. This CDR3 is built from 13 residues. Germline CDR1 is SGHAT and CDR2 is FQNNGV. V lost 1 base and J 7 bases, leaving 7 bases between the germline ends. CDR3 in DNA: TGTGCCAGCAGCTTAGTCCTAGGCGGGGAGCTGTTTTTT. Amino acid sequence: CASSLVLGGELFF.

The chain joins TRBV7-3 to TRBJ1-1; 7 bases fit TRBD1. Trimming took 6 bases from V and 4 from J; bases not matched to a gene: 11. This CDR3 region has 15 residues. From germline, CDR1 is SGHTA and CDR2 FQGTGA. The CDR3 spells CASRDDRERATEAFF. The CDR3 DNA is TGTGCCAGCAGGGACGACAGGGAGAGGGCCACTGAAGCTTTCTTT.

The chain is built from TRBV9 and TRBJ2-7; D is undetermined. This CDR3 spans 13 amino acids. Germline CDR1 and CDR2: SGDLS and YYNGEE. Trimming cost V 3 bases and J 3 bases, with 10 bases left between them. The CDR3 here is CASSEPHGYEQYF. The CDR3, as DNA: TGTGCCAGCAGCGAGCCCCACGGCTACGAGCAGTACTTC.

The chain employs TRBV4-3 and TRBJ2-1; 10 nucleotides agree with TRBD2. This CDR3 region has 15 residues. With V trimmed by 3 bases and J by 3 bases, 2 bases remained unmatched. CDR1 is LGHNA and CDR2 is YSLEER in the germline V gene. CDR3 protein: CASSHLAGDYNEQFF. The CDR3, as DNA: TGCGCCAGCAGCCATCTAGCGGGAGACTACAATGAGCAGTTCTTC.

The rearrangement uses TRBV28 and TRBJ2-7; D remains ambiguous. The CDR3 totals 14 residues. The V and J ends lost 5 bases and 0 bases respectively, with 11 bases between them. The germline V gene encodes CDR1 MDHEN and CDR2 SYDVKM. The CDR3 nucleotides are TGTGCCAGCAGTCGTTGGCGGAGCTCCTACGAGCAGTACTTC. It translates to CASSRWRSSYEQYF.

V is TRBV4-1 and J is TRBJ1-5, with no clear D. Looked up from germline, CDR1 is MGHRA and CDR2 is YSYEKL. There are 17 residues in the CDR3. V lost 4 bases and J lost 3, with 19 bases in between. The CDR3 region is CASSLSSIREDNQPQHF. The CDR3 region has the DNA TGCGCCAGCAGCCTAAGTTCGATACGGGAGGACAATCAGCCCCAGCATTTT.

This rearrangement joins TRBV18 to TRBJ1-1; the match to TRBD1 covers 8 bases. Per germline, CDR1 KGHSH and CDR2 LQKENI. This CDR3 spans 15 amino acids. Losses at the gene ends were 1 base for V and 1 base for J; bases not matched to a gene: 2. CDR3 sequence (DNA): TGTGCCAGCTCACCACGGACAGGGCCGAACACTGAAGCTTTCTTT. Protein product: CASSPRTGPNTEAFF.